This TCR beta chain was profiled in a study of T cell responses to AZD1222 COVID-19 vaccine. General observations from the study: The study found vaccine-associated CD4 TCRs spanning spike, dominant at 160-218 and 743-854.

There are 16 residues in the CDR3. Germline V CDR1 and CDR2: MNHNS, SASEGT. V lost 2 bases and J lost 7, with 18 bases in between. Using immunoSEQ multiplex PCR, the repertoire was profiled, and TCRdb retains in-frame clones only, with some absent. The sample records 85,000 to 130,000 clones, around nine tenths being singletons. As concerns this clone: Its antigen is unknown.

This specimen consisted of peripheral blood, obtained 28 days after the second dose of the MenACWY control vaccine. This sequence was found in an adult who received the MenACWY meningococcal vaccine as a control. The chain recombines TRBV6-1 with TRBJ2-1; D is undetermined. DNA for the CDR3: TGTGCCAGCAGTGAATACGATACTTCAACTAAGAATGAGCAGTTCTTC. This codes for CASSEYDTSTKNEQFF.